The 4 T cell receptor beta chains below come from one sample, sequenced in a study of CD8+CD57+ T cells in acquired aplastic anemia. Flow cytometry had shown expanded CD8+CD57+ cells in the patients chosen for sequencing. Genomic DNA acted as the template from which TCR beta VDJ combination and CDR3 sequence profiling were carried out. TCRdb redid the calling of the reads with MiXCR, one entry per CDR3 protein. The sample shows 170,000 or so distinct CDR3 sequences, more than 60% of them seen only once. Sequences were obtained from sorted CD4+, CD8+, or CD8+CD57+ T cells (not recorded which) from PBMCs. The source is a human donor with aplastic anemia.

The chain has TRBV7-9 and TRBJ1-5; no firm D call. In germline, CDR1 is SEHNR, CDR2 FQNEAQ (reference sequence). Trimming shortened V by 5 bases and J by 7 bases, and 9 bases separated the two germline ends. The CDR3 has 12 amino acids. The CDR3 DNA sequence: TGTGCCAGCAGCCGACTAGGACAGCCCCAGCATTTT. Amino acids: CASSRLGQPQHF.

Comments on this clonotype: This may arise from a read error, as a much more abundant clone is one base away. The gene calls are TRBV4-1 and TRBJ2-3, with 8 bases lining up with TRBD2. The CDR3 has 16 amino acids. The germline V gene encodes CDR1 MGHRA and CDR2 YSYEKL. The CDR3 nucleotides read TGCGCCCGCAGCCCCTCTCAGGGACTAGATGGAGATACGCAGTATTTT. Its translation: CARSPSQGLDGDTQYF.

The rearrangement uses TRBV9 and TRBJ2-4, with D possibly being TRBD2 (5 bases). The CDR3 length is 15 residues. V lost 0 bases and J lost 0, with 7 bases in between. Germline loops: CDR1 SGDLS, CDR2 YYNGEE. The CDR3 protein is CASSVEGLAKNIQYF. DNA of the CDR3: TGTGCCAGCAGCGTAGAAGGACTAGCCAAAAACATTCAGTACTTC.

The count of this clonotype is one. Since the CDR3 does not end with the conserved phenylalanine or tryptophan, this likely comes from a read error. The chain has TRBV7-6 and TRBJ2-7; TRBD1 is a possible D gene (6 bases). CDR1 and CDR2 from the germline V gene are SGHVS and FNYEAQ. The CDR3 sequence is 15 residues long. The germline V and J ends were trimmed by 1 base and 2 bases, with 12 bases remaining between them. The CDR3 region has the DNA TGTGCCAGCAGCTTAGGGGTGGGGGCCGCCTACGAGCAGTACCTC. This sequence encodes CASSLGVGAAYEQYL.